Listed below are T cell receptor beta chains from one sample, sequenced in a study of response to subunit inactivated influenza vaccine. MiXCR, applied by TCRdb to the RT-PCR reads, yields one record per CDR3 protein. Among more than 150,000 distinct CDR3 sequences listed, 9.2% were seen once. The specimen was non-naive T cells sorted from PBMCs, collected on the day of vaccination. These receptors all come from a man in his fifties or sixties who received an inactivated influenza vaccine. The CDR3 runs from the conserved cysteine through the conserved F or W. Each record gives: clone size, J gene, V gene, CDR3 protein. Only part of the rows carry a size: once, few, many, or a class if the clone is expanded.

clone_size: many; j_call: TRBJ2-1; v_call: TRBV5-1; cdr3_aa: CASSSETENEQFF
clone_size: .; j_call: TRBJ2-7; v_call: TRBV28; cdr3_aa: CASSPPKGMTYEQYF
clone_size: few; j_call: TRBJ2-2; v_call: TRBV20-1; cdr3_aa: CSARTALGGELFF
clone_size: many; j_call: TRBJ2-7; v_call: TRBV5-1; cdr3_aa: CASSFWTGPYEQYF
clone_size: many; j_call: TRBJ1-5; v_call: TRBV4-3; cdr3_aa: CASSQDLGVGQPQHF
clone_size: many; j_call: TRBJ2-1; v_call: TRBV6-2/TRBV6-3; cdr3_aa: CASRPYGTVYNEQFF
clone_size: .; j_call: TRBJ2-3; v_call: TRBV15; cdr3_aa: CATSRVVQRDTQYF
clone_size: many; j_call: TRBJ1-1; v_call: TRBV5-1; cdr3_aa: CASSLAGQDPEAFF
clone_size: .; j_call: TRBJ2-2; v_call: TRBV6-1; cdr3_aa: CASKQTGSNTGELFF
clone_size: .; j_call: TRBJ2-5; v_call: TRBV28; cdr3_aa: CASSLSVPGKETQYF
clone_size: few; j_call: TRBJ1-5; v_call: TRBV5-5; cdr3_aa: CASSFSGPGTGQPQHF
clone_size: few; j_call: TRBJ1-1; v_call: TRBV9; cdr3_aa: CASSVGQTPGVNTEAFF
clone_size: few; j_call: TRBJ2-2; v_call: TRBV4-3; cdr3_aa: CASSQDLASVGGELFF
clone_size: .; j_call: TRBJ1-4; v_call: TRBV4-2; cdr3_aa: CASSQDPLVGATNEKLFF
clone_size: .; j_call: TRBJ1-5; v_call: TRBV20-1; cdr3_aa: CSASRDIGQPQHF
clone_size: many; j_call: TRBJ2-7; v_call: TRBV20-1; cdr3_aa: CSARLQGFSYEQYF
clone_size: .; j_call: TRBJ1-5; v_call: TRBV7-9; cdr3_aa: CASSLGTGAQPQHF
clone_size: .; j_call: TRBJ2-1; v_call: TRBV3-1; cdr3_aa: CASSQATHSYNEQFF